This T cell receptor beta chain derives from a study of Graves' ophthalmopathy and Graves' hyperthyroidism. Excluded were patients with other autoimmune diseases, uncontrolled infections, pregnancy or lactation. The source of the PBMCs was 10 ml of fresh peripheral blood. The sequenced template was RNA, covering the TCR beta CDR3 region. First-round RT-PCR relied on HTBI primers, and a second-round multiplex PCR came next. TCRdb reanalysed the multiplex PCR reads using MiXCR and keeps one entry per CDR3 protein. The table lists about 390,000 distinct CDR3 sequences, about 15% of them singletons. This clonotype was recorded many times. The receptor was derived from an adult woman with stable Graves' hyperthyroidism. The sample taken for sequencing was peripheral blood.

CDR3 in DNA: TGTGCCAGCAGCCAGGGACTAGCGGGGAACTACGAGCAGTACTTC. Its translation: CASSQGLAGNYEQYF. The chain employs TRBV4-2 and TRBJ2-7; 13 bases line up with TRBD2. There are 15 residues in the CDR3. Unmatched junction bases numbered 2, after V lost 3 bases and J lost 3 bases. CDR1 is LGHNA, CDR2 YNFKEQ, per germline.